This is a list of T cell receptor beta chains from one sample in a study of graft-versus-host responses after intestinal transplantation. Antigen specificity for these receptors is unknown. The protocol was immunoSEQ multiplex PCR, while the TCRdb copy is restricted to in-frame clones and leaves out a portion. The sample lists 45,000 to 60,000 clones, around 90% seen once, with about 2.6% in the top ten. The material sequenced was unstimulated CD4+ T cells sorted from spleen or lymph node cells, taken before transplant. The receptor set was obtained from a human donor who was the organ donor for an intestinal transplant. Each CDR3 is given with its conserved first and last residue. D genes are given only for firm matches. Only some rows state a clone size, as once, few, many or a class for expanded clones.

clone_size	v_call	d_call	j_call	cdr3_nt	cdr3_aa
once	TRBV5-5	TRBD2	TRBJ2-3	TGTGCCAGCAGCTTGGGGAGCGGGACGGCAGATACGCAGTATTTT	CASSLGSGTADTQYF
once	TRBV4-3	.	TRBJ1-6	TGCGCCAGCAGCCAAGATAATTTGTGGGGGAATTCACCCCTCCACTTT	CASSQDNLWGNSPLHF
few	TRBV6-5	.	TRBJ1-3	TGTGCCAGCAGTTACTCGGGGAGCTCTGGAAACACCATATATTTT	CASSYSGSSGNTIYF
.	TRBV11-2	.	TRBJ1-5	TGTGCCAGCAGCTTAGGTTCTGGGTGGGGTCAGCCCCAGCATTTT	CASSLGSGWGQPQHF
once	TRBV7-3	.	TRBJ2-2	TGTGCCAGCAGCTTAGCCGGGACATTGAACACCGGGGAGCTGTTTTTT	CASSLAGTLNTGELFF
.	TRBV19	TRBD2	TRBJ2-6	TGTGCCAGTAGTTTCGCGACTAGCGGATCTGGGGCCAACGTCCTGACTTTC	CASSFATSGSGANVLTF
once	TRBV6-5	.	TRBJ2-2	TGTGCCAGCACTAGGACAGGGAGGGCCGGGGAGCTGTTTTTT	CASTRTGRAGELFF
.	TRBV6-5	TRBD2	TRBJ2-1	TGTGCCAGCAGTTTCCGAGCGGGAGCCAAAAACAATGAGCAGTTCTTC	CASSFRAGAKNNEQFF
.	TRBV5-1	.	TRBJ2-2	TGCGCCAGCAGCTTGGTTTTTGGCACCGGGGAGCTGTTTTTT	CASSLVFGTGELFF
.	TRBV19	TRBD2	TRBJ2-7	TGTGCCAGTAGTCCCGGACTAGCGTGGGCCTCCTCCTACGAGCAGTACTTC	CASSPGLAWASSYEQYF
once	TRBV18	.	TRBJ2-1	TGTGCCAGCTCACCCGGGGCCTCCTACAATGAGCAGTTCTTC	CASSPGASYNEQFF
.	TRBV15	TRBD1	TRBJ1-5	TGTGCCACCAGCAGAGTACAGGGGAGCAATCAGCCCCAGCATTTT	CATSRVQGSNQPQHF
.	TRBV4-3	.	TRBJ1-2	TGCGCCAGCAGCCCAGAACTGAATAACTATGGCTACACCTTC	CASSPELNNYGYTF
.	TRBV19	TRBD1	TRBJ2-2	TGTGCCAGTACCCCCGGGACAGGGGGCTGGACCGGGGAGCTGTTTTTT	CASTPGTGGWTGELFF
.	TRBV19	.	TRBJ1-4	TGTGCCAGTGGCGATAGGCCACGGGCTAATGAAAAACTGTTTTTT	CASGDRPRANEKLFF
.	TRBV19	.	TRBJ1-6	TGTGCCAGTAGTATAAATCCCCGGTCTATAATTGGACCCCTCCACTTT	CASSINPRSIIGPLHF
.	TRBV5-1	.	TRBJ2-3	TGCGCCAGCAGCTTGGATTCTAGTCGCGCAGATACGCAGTATTTT	CASSLDSSRADTQYF
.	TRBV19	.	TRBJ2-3	TGTGCCAGTAGTATTTGGAGGGGCACAGATACGCAGTATTTT	CASSIWRGTDTQYF
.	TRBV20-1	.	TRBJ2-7	TGCAGTGCTAGCCAATACGAGCAGTACTTC	CSASQYEQYF
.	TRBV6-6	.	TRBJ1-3	TGTGCCAGCAGTAGGGGACATATCTCTGGAAACACCATATATTTT	CASSRGHISGNTIYF
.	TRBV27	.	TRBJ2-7	TGTGCCAGCAGTCCATCACGAGGATTTACTTACGGGCAGTACTTC	CASSPSRGFTYGQYF
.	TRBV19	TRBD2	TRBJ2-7	TGTGCCAGTAGTATTTCTAGCGGGAGCTCCTACGAGCAGTACTTC	CASSISSGSSYEQYF
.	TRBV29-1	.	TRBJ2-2	TGCAGCGTTAGGGACACCGGGGAGCTGTTTTTT	CSVRDTGELFF
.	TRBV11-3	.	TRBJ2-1	TGTAAAGGCAATGAGCAGTTCTTC	CKGNEQFF
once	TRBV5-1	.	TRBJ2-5	TGCGCCAGCAGCTTGGAGACCCAGTACTTC	CASSLETQYF
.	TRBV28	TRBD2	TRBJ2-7	TGTGCCAGCAGCCTACTAGCGGGATCCTACGAGCAGTACTTC	CASSLLAGSYEQYF
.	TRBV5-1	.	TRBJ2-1	TGCGCCAGCAGCTTTGGAAGCAATGAGCAGTTCTTC	CASSFGSNEQFF
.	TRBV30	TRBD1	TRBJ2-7	TGTGCCTGGAGTATGGGACAGGGTTACGAGCAGTACTTC	CAWSMGQGYEQYF
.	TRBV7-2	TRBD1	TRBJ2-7	TGTGCCAGCAGCTTACTCACGGGACAGGGGTTTTCCTACGAGCAGTACTTC	CASSLLTGQGFSYEQYF
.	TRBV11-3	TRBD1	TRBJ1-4	TGTGCCAGCAGCGGACAGGGGGCTGAAAAACTGTTTTTT	CASSGQGAEKLFF
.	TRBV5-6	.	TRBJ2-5	TGTGCCAGCAGCTTGGGTTCCGGACACCGACAAGAGACCCAGTACTTC	CASSLGSGHRQETQYF
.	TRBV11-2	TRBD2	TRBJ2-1	TGTGCCAGCAGCTTAGGGACTAGCGGGAATGAGCAGTTCTTC	CASSLGTSGNEQFF
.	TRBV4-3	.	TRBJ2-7	TGCGCCAGCAGCCTAGAGCTTAGAACATACGAGCAGTACTTC	CASSLELRTYEQYF
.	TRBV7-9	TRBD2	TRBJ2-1	TGTGCCAGCAGCCACCGTATAGCGGGGGGCAGCTCCTACAATGAGCAGTTCTTC	CASSHRIAGGSSYNEQFF
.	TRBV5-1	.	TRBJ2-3	TGCGCCAGCAGGGGGTTCCCTTTTAGCACAGATACGCAGTATTTT	CASRGFPFSTDTQYF